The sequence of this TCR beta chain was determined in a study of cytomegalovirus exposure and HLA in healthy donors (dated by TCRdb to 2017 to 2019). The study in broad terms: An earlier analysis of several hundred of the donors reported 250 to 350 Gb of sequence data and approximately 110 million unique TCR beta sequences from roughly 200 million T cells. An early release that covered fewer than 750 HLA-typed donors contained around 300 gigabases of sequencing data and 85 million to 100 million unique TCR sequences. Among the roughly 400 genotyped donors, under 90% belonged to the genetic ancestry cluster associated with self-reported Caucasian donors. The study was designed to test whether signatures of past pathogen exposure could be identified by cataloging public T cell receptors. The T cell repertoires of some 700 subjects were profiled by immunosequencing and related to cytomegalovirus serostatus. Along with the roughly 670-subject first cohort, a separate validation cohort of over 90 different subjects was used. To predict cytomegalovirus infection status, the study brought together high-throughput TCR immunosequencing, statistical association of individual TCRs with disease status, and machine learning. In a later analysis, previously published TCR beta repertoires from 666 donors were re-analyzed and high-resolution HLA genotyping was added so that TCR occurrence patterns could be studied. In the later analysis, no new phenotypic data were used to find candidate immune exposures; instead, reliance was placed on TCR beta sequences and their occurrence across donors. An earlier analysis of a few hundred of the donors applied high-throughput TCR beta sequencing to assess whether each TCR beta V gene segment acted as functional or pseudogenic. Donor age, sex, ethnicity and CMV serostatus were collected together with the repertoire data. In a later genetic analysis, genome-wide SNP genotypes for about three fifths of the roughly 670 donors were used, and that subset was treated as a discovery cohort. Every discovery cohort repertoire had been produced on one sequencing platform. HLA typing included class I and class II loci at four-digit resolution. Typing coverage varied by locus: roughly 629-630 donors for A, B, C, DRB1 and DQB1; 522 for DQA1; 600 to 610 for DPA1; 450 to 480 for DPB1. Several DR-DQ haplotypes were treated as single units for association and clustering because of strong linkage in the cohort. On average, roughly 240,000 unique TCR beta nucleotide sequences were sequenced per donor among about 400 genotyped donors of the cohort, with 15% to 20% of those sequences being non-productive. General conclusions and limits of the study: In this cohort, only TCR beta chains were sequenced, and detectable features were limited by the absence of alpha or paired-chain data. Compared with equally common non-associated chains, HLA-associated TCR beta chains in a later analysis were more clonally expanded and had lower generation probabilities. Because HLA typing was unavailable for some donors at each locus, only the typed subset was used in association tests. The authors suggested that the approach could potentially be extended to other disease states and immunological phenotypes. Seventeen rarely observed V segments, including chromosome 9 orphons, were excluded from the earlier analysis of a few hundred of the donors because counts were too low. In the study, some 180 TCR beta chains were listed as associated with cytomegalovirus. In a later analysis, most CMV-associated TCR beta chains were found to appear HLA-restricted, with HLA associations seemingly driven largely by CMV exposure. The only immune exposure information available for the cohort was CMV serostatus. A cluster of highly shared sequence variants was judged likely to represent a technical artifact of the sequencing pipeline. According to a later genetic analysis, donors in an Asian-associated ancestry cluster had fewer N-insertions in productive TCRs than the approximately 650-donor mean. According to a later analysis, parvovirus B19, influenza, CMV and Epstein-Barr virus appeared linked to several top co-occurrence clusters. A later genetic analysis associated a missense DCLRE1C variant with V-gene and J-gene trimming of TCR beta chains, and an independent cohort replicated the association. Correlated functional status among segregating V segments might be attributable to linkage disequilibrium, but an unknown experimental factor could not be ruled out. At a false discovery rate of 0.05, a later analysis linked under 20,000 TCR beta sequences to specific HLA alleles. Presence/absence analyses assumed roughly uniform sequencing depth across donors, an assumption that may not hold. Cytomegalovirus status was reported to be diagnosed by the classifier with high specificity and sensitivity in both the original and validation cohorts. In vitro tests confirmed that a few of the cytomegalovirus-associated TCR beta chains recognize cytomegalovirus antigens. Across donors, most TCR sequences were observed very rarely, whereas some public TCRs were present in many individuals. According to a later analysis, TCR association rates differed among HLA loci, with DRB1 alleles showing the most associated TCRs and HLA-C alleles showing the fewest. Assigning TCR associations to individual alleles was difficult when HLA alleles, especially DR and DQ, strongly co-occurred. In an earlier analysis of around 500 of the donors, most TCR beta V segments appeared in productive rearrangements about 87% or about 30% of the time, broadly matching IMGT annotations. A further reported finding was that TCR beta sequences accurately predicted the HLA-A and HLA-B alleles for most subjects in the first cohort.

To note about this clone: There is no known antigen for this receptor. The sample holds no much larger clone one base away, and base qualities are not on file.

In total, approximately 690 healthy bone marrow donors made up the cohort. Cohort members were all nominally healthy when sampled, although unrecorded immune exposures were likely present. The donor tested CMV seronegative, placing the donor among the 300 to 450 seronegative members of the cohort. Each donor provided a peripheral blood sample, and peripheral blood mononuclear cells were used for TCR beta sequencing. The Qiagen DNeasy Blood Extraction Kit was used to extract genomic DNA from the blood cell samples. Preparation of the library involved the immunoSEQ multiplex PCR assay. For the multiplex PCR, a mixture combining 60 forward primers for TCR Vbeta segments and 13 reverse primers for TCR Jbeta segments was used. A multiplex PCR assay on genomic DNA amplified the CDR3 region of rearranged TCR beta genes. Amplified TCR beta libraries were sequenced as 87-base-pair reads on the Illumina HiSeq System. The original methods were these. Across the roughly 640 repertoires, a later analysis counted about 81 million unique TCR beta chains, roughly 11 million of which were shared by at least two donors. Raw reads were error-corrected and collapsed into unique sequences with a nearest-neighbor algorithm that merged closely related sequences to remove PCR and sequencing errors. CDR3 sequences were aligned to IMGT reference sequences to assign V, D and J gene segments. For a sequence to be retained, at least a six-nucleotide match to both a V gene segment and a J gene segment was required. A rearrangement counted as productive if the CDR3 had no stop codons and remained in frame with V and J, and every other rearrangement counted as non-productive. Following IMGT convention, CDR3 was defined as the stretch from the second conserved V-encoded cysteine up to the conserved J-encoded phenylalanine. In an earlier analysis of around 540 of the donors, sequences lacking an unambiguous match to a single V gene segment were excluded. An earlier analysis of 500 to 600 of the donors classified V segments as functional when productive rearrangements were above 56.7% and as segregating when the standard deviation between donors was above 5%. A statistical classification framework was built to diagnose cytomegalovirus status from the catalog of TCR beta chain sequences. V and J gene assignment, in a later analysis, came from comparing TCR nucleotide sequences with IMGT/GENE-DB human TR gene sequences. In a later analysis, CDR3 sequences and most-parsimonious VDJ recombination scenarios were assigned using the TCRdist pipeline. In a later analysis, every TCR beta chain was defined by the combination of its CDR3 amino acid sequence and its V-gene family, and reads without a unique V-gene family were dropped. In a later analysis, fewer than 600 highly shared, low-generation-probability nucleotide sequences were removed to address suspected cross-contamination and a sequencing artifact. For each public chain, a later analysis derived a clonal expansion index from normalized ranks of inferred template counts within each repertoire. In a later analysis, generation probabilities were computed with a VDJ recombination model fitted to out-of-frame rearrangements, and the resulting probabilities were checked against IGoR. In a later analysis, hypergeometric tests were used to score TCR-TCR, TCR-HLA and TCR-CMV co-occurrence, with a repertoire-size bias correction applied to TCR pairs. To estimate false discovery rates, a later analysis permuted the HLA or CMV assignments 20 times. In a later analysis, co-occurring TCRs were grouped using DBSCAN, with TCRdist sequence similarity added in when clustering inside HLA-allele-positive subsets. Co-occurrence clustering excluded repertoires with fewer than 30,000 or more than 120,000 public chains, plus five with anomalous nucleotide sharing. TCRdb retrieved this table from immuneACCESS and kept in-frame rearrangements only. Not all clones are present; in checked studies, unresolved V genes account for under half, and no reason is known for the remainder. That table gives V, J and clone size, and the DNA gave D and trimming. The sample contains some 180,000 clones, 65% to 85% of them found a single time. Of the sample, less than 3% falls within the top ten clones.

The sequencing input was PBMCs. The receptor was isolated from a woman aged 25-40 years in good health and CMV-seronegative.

CDR3 loop: CASSSRLAAHTDTQYF. The DNA sequence is TGTGCCAGCAGCTCTAGACTAGCGGCTCACACAGATACGCAGTATTTT. This sequence uses TRBV5-4 and TRBJ2-3; a stretch of 9 junction bases matches TRBD2. Clipping removes 3 bases from V and 2 bases from J, with 7 as the unmatched junction base count. Reading from cysteine to phenylalanine, the CDR3 counts 16 amino acids. Left in the record is the CDR3 DNA by itself, 48 bases read in frame from the first base. CDR1 and CDR2, per the germline V gene (reference sequence), are SGHNT and YYREEE.